This paragraph covers one T cell receptor beta chain sequence. Antigen specificity is unknown. The sample originates from a study of OX40 agonist ivuxolimab in advanced cancers. Study background: Patients got intravenous ivuxolimab at 0.01 to 10 mg/kg every 2 weeks. Study observations and caveats: Dosing at 0.1 to 3.0 mg/kg was accompanied by clonal expansion of CD4+ and CD8+ blood T cells by week 6. Average numbers of expanded clones were greater in CD8+ T cells than in CD4+. Among the lowest peripheral clonal expansion occurred in 0.1-3.0 mg/kg partial responders.

TCRdb keeps only in-frame clones here, not all; method: immunoSEQ multiplex PCR. The data hold about 55,000 clones, with about 88% observed a single time. This CDR3 comprises 14 residues. V was shortened by 6 bases and J by 3 bases, with 15 bases between the two germline ends. In germline, CDR1 is MNHNS, CDR2 SASEGT. The chain employs TRBV6-1 and TRBJ2-7; perhaps TRBD2 as D (5 bases). Sequenced here: CD4+ or CD8+ T cells sorted from blood, sampled in a trial of the OX40 agonist ivuxolimab. This TCR came from an adult with an advanced solid tumor such as melanoma, head and neck, liver or kidney cancer. The CDR3 coding sequence is TGTGCCAGCAGCCCCAGCGGAGAGGGCTACGAGCAGTACTTC. Protein product: CASSPSGEGYEQYF.